This entry lists 26 T cell receptor beta chains sequenced from one sample in a study of T-cell reconstitution after alpha-beta-depleted transplantation in children. It was with unique molecular identifiers that the TCRbeta library was prepared. TCRdb reanalysed the PCR reads using MiXCR and keeps one entry per CDR3 protein. The sample lists hundreds of thousands of distinct CDR3 sequences, roughly 24% seen once, with 11% to 15% in the top ten. The sample was PBMCs, mostly from graft donor cells, taken 360 days after TCRalphabeta/CD19-depleted stem cell transplant. The receptor source for this set is a boy less than two years old who had a stem cell transplant for acute myeloid leukemia, so the T cells may come from the graft donor.

This chain uses TRBV10-3 with TRBJ2-7, with D unresolved. The CDR3 length is 15 residues. The germline CDR1 and CDR2 sequences are ENHRY and SYGVKD. V lost 8 bases and J lost 2, with 19 bases in between. CDR3 loop: CAIRSQGSATYEQYF. In nucleotides, the CDR3 is TGTGCCATCCGCTCACAAGGTAGTGCCACCTACGAGCAGTACTTC.

This clonotype was seen at least ten times. The chain carries TRBV20-1 and TRBJ1-1; D ambiguous. Germline lookup yields CDR1 DFQATT and CDR2 SNEGSKA (reference sequence). The V and J ends lost 6 bases and 5 bases respectively, with 10 bases between them. The CDR3 loop spans 11 amino acids. In nucleotides, the CDR3 is TGCAGTGCGCAAATGGGGACTGAAGCTTTCTTT. It translates to CSAQMGTEAFF.

This clonotype was picked up a small number of times. This rearrangement joins TRBV20-1 to TRBJ1-5, with a possible D match to TRBD1 (5 bases). CDR3 size: 15 residues. Between the trimmed V and J ends, which lost 3 bases and 0 bases, there was a span of 12 bases. Per the germline V gene, CDR1 is DFQATT and CDR2 is SNEGSKA (reference sequence). Here the CDR3 DNA reads TGCAGTGCTAGGATGAGGGGCCTTAGCAATCAGCCCCAGCATTTT. This sequence encodes CSARMRGLSNQPQHF.

This clonotype was recorded at least ten times. The J gene is TRBJ2-2, the V gene TRBV4-1, with 10 bases lining up with TRBD1. Germline CDR1 MGHRA, CDR2 YSYEKL. This CDR3 spans 16 amino acids. J lost 4 bases, V lost 2 bases, and 4 bases had no gene match. CDR3 sequence: CASSQSRTGGTGELFF. DNA of the CDR3: TGCGCCAGCAGCCAAAGTAGGACAGGGGGCACCGGGGAGCTGTTTTTT.

This chain connects TRBV6-2 or TRBV6-3 to TRBJ2-7; D is perhaps TRBD1 (5 bases). V was pared by 7 bases and J by 0 bases, with 19 bases between. The germline CDR1 and CDR2 sequences are MNHEY and SVGEGT. This CDR3 contains 16 residues. CDR3 sequence reads: CASTSWSGQSSYEQYF. The DNA of the CDR3 is TGTGCCAGCACCTCATGGTCAGGACAAAGCTCCTACGAGCAGTACTTC.

This chain uses TRBV3-1 with TRBJ2-3; D is uncertain. Trimming removed 0 bases at V and 6 bases at J, with 13 bases between. CDR3 length equals 15 residues. Per germline, CDR1 LGHDT and CDR2 YNNKEL (reference sequence). In DNA, the CDR3 is TGTGCCAGCAGCCAAGATGCCCTAGTGGAGGATACGCAGTATTTT. It specifies CASSQDALVEDTQYF.

The chain uses TRBV7-2 and TRBJ2-4; 9 bases are a match to TRBD2. The V segment lost 3 bases and the J segment 0 bases; nucleotides outside the gene matches: 6. The CDR3 extends over 17 amino acids. Germline V gene sequence: CDR1 SGHTA, CDR2 FQGNSA. The DNA of the CDR3 is TGTGCCAGCAGCTTTACCGGGACTAGCTTAGCCAAAAACATTCAGTACTTC. Residues: CASSFTGTSLAKNIQYF.

This clonotype was counted between two and nine times. The chain joins TRBV12-3 or TRBV12-4 to TRBJ2-3; D is unclear. Trimming shortened V by 6 bases and J by 5 bases, and 6 bases separated the two germline ends. This CDR3 is 11 amino acids long. CDR3 in amino acids: CASSYLDTQYF. CDR3 DNA sequence: TGTGCCAGCAGCTACCTAGATACGCAGTATTTT.

The rearrangement joins TRBV5-4 to TRBJ2-7; unclear D gene. Germline V gene lookup returns CDR1 SGHNT and CDR2 YYREEE (reference sequence). The V and J ends lost 0 bases and 2 bases respectively, with 9 bases between them. The CDR3 has 14 residues. The DNA for the CDR3 is TGTGCCAGCAGCTTGGACGGAACTACCTACGAGCAGTACTTC. Protein product: CASSLDGTTYEQYF.

The chain employs TRBV2 and TRBJ1-1, with TRBD1 matching 8 bases. V was clipped by 6 bases and J by 8 bases; unmatched bases: 8. CDR3 length equals 13 residues. Germline loops: CDR1 SNHLY, CDR2 FYNNEI. The CDR3: CASSANRDREAFF. The CDR3 DNA reads as TGTGCCAGCAGCGCCAACCGGGACAGGGAAGCTTTCTTT.

The chain is built from TRBV20-1 and TRBJ1-2, with 7 bases lining up with TRBD1. The CDR3 loop spans 14 amino acids. Germline CDR1 is DFQATT and CDR2 is SNEGSKA (reference sequence). The J segment lost 3 bases and the V segment lost 6 bases, leaving 10 bases of the junction unmatched. The CDR3 bases are TGCAGTGCCACCAAGGGGGCGCGCGACTATGGCTACACCTTC. This translates into CSATKGARDYGYTF.

Ten or more counts support this clonotype. The CDR3 loop is CASSHTSFSYNEQFF. DNA of the CDR3: TGTGCCAGCAGTCATACTAGCTTCTCCTACAATGAGCAGTTCTTC. This chain connects TRBV6-2 or TRBV6-3 to TRBJ2-1, with D perhaps TRBD2 (6 bases). Germline V CDR1 and CDR2: MNHEY, SVGEGT. The CDR3 totals 15 residues. The V end was cut by 5 bases, the J end by 0 bases, with 11 bases between.

The J gene is TRBJ2-3, the V gene TRBV7-2; 10 nucleotides match TRBD2. J was trimmed by 0 bases and V by 2 bases; bases with no gene match: 5. This CDR3 spans 17 amino acids. CDR1 is SGHTA and CDR2 is FQGNSA in the germline V gene. DNA for the CDR3: TGTGCCAGCAGCTTATCCCTAGCGGGGGCTAGCACAGATACGCAGTATTTT. Translation: CASSLSLAGASTDTQYF.

This chain joins TRBV20-1 and TRBJ2-7; TRBD1 agrees at 8 bases. Germline CDR1 reads DFQATT; CDR2 reads SNEGSKA (reference sequence). The CDR3 is 12 amino acids. The CDR3 DNA sequence: TGCACCTTATCAGGGGGCACCTACGAGCAGTACTTC. Its translation is CTLSGGTYEQYF.

The CDR3 DNA reads TGTGCCAGCTGGAACCCTTGGGGAGGGAAGAACACTGAAGCTTTCTTT. Translation gives CASWNPWGGKNTEAFF. The J gene is TRBJ1-1, the V gene TRBV12-3 or TRBV12-4; no clear D. The CDR3 totals 16 residues. V lost 8 bases to trimming and J lost 1 base, with 20 bases between them.

The chain recombines TRBV5-6 with TRBJ2-7; maybe TRBD1 (6 bases). The germline V and J ends were trimmed by 2 bases and 0 bases, with 9 bases remaining between them. Germline CDR1 and CDR2: SGHDT and YYEEEE. This CDR3 is 14 amino acids long. The DNA of the CDR3 is TGTGCCAGCAGCTTACAGGGTCCCTCCTACGAGCAGTACTTC. Amino acids: CASSLQGPSYEQYF.

The chain employs TRBV4-3 and TRBJ2-7, with D unclear. Trimming cost V 3 bases and J 5 bases, with 14 bases left between them. The germline gives CDR1 LGHNA, CDR2 YSLEER. CDR3 length: 14 amino acids. Here the CDR3 reads CASSQWTGPNEQYF. The CDR3, as DNA: TGCGCCAGCAGCCAGTGGACCGGGCCCAACGAGCAGTACTTC.

The CDR3 region has the DNA TGTGCCAGCACCGCCGAGGGGAGCTCGGGAAACACCATATATTTT. This codes for CASTAEGSSGNTIYF. The gene calls are TRBV7-2 and TRBJ1-3; D might be TRBD1 (5 bases). Between the trimmed V and J ends, which lost 7 bases and 4 bases, there was a span of 17 bases. Germline V gene lookup returns CDR1 SGHTA and CDR2 FQGNSA. The CDR3 consists of 15 residues.

The chain combines TRBV24-1 with TRBJ2-2, with D tentatively TRBD2 (6 bases). Trimming left V 9 bases short and J 4 bases short, with 11 bases between. CDR1 KGHDR and CDR2 SFDVKD come from the germline V gene. CDR3 length: 13 residues. CDR3 sequence (DNA): TGTGCCACCCGGCCAGCGGGCACCGGGGAGCTGTTTTTT. Protein sequence: CATRPAGTGELFF.

This clonotype was seen a handful of times. The chain is built from TRBV7-2 and TRBJ2-7, with a tentative D call TRBD2 (7 bases). CDR1 is SGHTA and CDR2 is FQGNSA in the germline V gene. The CDR3 runs 16 residues. V was pared by 5 bases and J by 0 bases, with 17 bases between. This CDR3 is CASSPNYGGLSYEQYF. CDR3 sequence (DNA): TGTGCCAGCAGCCCAAACTACGGGGGGCTCTCCTACGAGCAGTACTTC.

The rearrangement uses TRBV6-5 and TRBJ2-7; D is possibly TRBD2 (6 bases). The germline V and J ends were trimmed by 0 bases and 0 bases, with 12 bases remaining between them. The CDR3 has 16 residues. Germline values: CDR1 MNHEY, CDR2 SVGAGI. The CDR3, as DNA: TGTGCCAGCAGTTACTCAGGGACTCTGAGCTCCTACGAGCAGTACTTC. Its translation is CASSYSGTLSSYEQYF.

This clonotype was detected a few times. The chain carries TRBV20-1 and TRBJ2-1, with TRBD2 matching over 7 bases. The CDR3 contains 16 residues. With V trimmed by 0 bases and J by 3 bases, 8 bases remained unmatched. CDR1 and CDR2 from the germline V gene are DFQATT and SNEGSKA (reference sequence). The CDR3 coding sequence is TGCAGTGCTAGAGATCCGAAAGCGGGGAGCTACAATGAGCAGTTCTTC. It codes for CSARDPKAGSYNEQFF.

The chain combines TRBV6-5 with TRBJ2-1; D is perhaps TRBD2 (6 bases). V lost 0 bases and J lost 2, with 8 bases in between. Germline values: CDR1 MNHEY, CDR2 SVGAGI. CDR3 length: 15 residues. CDR3 protein: CASSYSGEAYNEQFF. The CDR3 nucleotides read TGTGCCAGCAGTTACTCAGGGGAGGCCTACAATGAGCAGTTCTTC.

This chain links TRBV3-1 with TRBJ2-3, with D perhaps TRBD1 (5 bases). Looked up from germline, CDR1 is LGHDT and CDR2 is YNNKEL (reference sequence). The CDR3 extends over 13 amino acids. The V gene lost 0 bases and the J gene lost 8 bases, with 9 bases spanning the gap. In DNA, the CDR3 is TGTGCCAGCAGCCAAGACGGACATAGTACGCAGTATTTT. Amino acid sequence: CASSQDGHSTQYF.

The chain uses TRBV29-1 and TRBJ2-1; D may be TRBD2 (5 bases). The germline V gene encodes CDR1 SQVTM and CDR2 ANQGSEA. Deletions cut 6 bases from V and 5 bases from J, with 11 bases between. The CDR3 loop spans 12 amino acids. CDR3 in amino acids: CSVTRDHNEQFF. In DNA, the CDR3 is TGCAGCGTCACCCGGGATCACAATGAGCAGTTCTTC.

This clonotype was picked up a small number of times. The V call is TRBV6-5, the J call TRBJ1-6; 7 bases are shared with TRBD1. This CDR3 contains 15 residues. The V gene end was trimmed by 2 bases and the J gene end by 5 bases; junction bases not matched to a gene: 3. CDR1 and CDR2 (germline): MNHEY, SVGAGI. For the CDR3, the DNA is TGTGCCAGCAGTTACCGGGACAGCGATAATTCACCCCTCCACTTT. It translates to CASSYRDSDNSPLHF.